This TCR beta chain was sequenced during a study of shared clonotypes between healthy human individuals (dated by TCRdb to 2019 to 2021). Describing the broader study: A few men and a couple of women, aged 18 to 49 years, made up the cohort. For each donor, three plates each were used for CD4 naive and CD4 memory, two plates were used for CD8 naive, and one plate was used for CD8 memory. To estimate repertoire size and how much clonotypes are shared between individuals, the study performed deep sequencing of blood TCR repertoires from about 5 healthy adults. Different laboratories and diverse techniques were used to prepare libraries and sequence TCR repertoires, to increase sequencing depth and limit assay-specific biases. Each donor's leukapheresis produced roughly between about 0.85 and 10 billion PBMCs. General conclusions and limits of the study: Pairwise subsampling indicated that sequencing depth was expected to affect the degree of clonotype sharing among donors. Naive subsets generally had larger estimated clonotype richness than memory subsets did. Because the study included only a small number of donors, the genetic and exposure-history diversity represented was limited. Compared with non-shared clonotypes, clonotypes shared by all four sorted-subset donors had higher generation probabilities. Sampling was restricted to blood, and TCR repertoires in tissue are likely to differ from TCR repertoires in blood. About 5% of naive CD4, 3.5% of naive CD8, 2% to 2.5% of memory CD4, and about 0.4% of memory CD8 clonotypes were shared across a few donors. Incomplete sequencing was indicated by rarefaction of sorted-subset datasets, despite the large sequencing depth.

Donors were healthy HIV-negative adults with no recently reported acute infections or vaccinations. Only Caucasian adults living in Nashville, Tennessee, USA were represented among the donors. CD4+ T cells were enriched through magnetic negative selection, after which naive cells were positively selected on CD45RA and the remaining negative fraction served as the memory subset. After blood collection by leukapheresis, PBMCs were isolated using Ficoll-Histopaque density gradient centrifugation and then cryopreserved in the vapor phase of liquid nitrogen. Purity and quantity of every magnetically sorted T cell population were checked by analytical flow cytometry. Genomic DNA was isolated from each sorted fraction and quantified by UV absorbance on a Nanodrop 2000c. V and J lose 3 bases and 8 bases, and a span of 17 bases separates them. CDR3 length: 15 amino acids, cysteine to phenylalanine. The kept DNA is CDR3 alone, 45 bases in frame from the first base. The germline V gene (reference sequence) supplies CDR1 LNHDA and CDR2 SQIVND.

Using the deep immunoSEQ assay, TCR CDR3 regions were amplified from genomic DNA by multiplex PCR. For each cell subset, the extracted genomic DNA was distributed evenly across all wells of several immunoSEQ 96-well plates, and each plate served as one replicate. For sorted subsets, each replicate PCR was loaded with about 0.2 ug genomic DNA, equivalent to some 31,000 T cell genomes. Purified libraries were quantified with a Qubit 3.0 fluorometer, sized on a Bioanalyzer 2100, and re-quantified with the KAPA Library Quantification kit. Every immunoSEQ 96-well plate was sequenced on a separate single-read 150-cycle Illumina NextSeq 550 flow cell. The original pipeline was this. Because only junctional sequences without quality scores were contained in the immunoSEQ output, filtering matching that applied to full-length reads could not be performed. Sequences were annotated with PyIR, a Python wrapper for IgBLAST v1.9, using IMGT germline references to assign V/J genes and CDR3. Reads were removed for weak V/J assignments (E-value above 1e-6), missing CDR3, stop codons, out-of-frame junctions, or ambiguous translated residues. V3J clonotypes were defined by identical inferred V gene, J gene, and CDR3 amino acid sequence. Percentage overlap between repertoires was computed as shared unique clonotypes divided by the size of the smaller repertoire. Three approaches were used to assess repertoire richness: RTK rarefaction, the Chao1 estimator, and Recon v2.1 estimates of unobserved clonotypes. For all TCRbeta clonotypes obtained by the gDNA method from a handful of donors, generation probabilities were computed with OLGA. What TCRdb holds here is the immuneACCESS table cut down to in-frame rearrangements. Part of the clones is not present; checked against another copy, under half of the missing clones reflect an unresolved V gene, and the others are unexplained. The V and J calls and clone size were taken over from that table, and D and trimming were inferred from the DNA. The sample table holds over 400,000 clones, of which around 96% were seen once. The ten largest account for about 0.06% of the sample.

A note on this clone: The specificity of this receptor is unknown. Base qualities are not provided; no much larger clone lies one nucleotide away.

This clonotype was sampled from a young woman in good health. Here the chain combines TRBV19 and TRBJ2-1; TRBD2 is a weak D gene call, 6 bases matching. Input material: naive CD4+ T cells sorted from blood. The sample's cell subset or site, from its label and the paper: CD45RA+ positively selected. The CDR3 reads as follows: CASSMMASATHEQFF. The DNA reads as follows: TGTGCCAGTAGTATGATGGCTAGCGCAACCCATGAGCAGTTCTTC.